These 19 T cell receptor beta chains were all obtained from the same sample, sequenced in a study of CD8 T cells in Susac syndrome. Random hexamers were used to reverse transcribe an amount of roughly 0.5 to 1 ug RNA. One entry per CDR3 protein results from TCRdb running MiXCR on the immunoSEQ multiplex PCR reads. The sample carries approximately 140,000 distinct CDR3 sequences, 85% to 95% recorded once. The material sequenced was CD8+ T cells from PBMCs. The receptors here all came from a human donor in good health.

This rearrangement joins TRBV7-9 to TRBJ2-1; possible D gene TRBD2, 6 bases. Deletions cut 4 bases from V and 3 bases from J, with 13 bases between. Germline loops: CDR1 SEHNR, CDR2 FQNEAQ (reference sequence). The CDR3 contains 15 residues. The CDR3 region is CASSSREFGYNEQFF. CDR3 DNA: TGTGCCAGCAGCTCCCGGGAGTTTGGCTACAATGAGCAGTTCTTC. The full variable domain, completed using reference TRBV7-9 and TRBJ2-1, is DTGVSQNPRHKITKRGQNVTFRCDPISEHNRLYWYRQTLGQGPEFLTYFQNEAQLEKSRLLSDRFSAERPKGSFSTLEIQRTEQGDSAMYLCASSSREFGYNEQFFGPGTRLTVL.

This chain connects TRBV9 to TRBJ2-7; 7 bases fit TRBD1. The CDR3 totals 14 residues. Germline values: CDR1 SGDLS, CDR2 YYNGEE. Unmatched junction bases numbered 10, after V lost 4 bases and J lost 6 bases. Here the CDR3 DNA reads TGTGCCAGCAGCCAGCAGTGGACAGGTGGCGAGCAGTACTTC. It specifies CASSQQWTGGEQYF.

The chain joins TRBV5-6 to TRBJ2-1, with unresolved D. Germline CDR1 reads SGHDT; CDR2 reads YYEEEE. The CDR3 runs 16 residues. Deletions cut 1 base from V and 8 bases from J, with 19 bases between. This CDR3 is CASSLQNKESYDEQFF. The CDR3 DNA follows: TGTGCCAGCAGCTTGCAGAACAAGGAGAGTTACGATGAGCAGTTCTTC.

The chain combines TRBV20-1 with TRBJ2-7, with 9 bases aligning to TRBD2. From germline, CDR1 is DFQATT and CDR2 SNEGSKA (reference sequence). V trimming: 1 base; J trimming: 3 bases; junction bases outside the gene matches: 4. This CDR3 region has 14 residues. The CDR3 spells CSARGGTSIYEQYF. CDR3 DNA: TGCAGTGCTAGAGGCGGGACTAGCATCTACGAGCAGTACTTC.

The chain uses TRBV27 and TRBJ1-2; perhaps TRBD1 as D (5 bases). The CDR3 consists of 16 residues. Trimming stripped 6 bases from V and 2 bases from J, with 19 bases between. Germline V lookup: CDR1 MNHEY, CDR2 SMNVEV (reference sequence). The CDR3, as DNA: TGTGCCAGCAGCCCGGCGGGGGGACCGGGAAACTATGGCTACACCTTC. Translation gives CASSPAGGPGNYGYTF.

The V call is TRBV20-1, the J call TRBJ2-1; 8 bases agree with TRBD2. The trim removed 0 bases at V and 2 bases at J, leaving 9 bases unmatched. This CDR3 spans 17 amino acids. Per the germline V gene, CDR1 is DFQATT and CDR2 is SNEGSKA (reference sequence). The CDR3 DNA follows: TGCAGTGCTAGAGATTTTAAGCGGGAGTCGGCCTACAATGAGCAGTTCTTC. Protein: CSARDFKRESAYNEQFF.

The V gene is TRBV6-1, the J gene TRBJ2-5; 14 nucleotides agree with TRBD2. CDR1 is MNHNS and CDR2 is SASEGT in the germline V gene. There are 16 residues in the CDR3. Trimming removed 5 bases from V and 6 bases from J; junction bases left unmatched: 8. The CDR3 sequence is CASSQGLAGAGKTQYF. The CDR3 nucleotides are TGTGCCAGCAGTCAGGGACTAGCGGGAGCCGGAAAGACCCAGTACTTC.

The chain couples TRBV9 to TRBJ1-1; D is unclear. The V gene lost 0 bases and the J gene lost 5 bases, with 17 bases spanning the gap. The CDR3 has 16 residues. Germline V gene data show CDR1 as SGDLS and CDR2 as YYNGEE. The CDR3 sequence: CASSVDEVGFITEAFF. The CDR3 DNA reads as TGTGCCAGCAGCGTAGATGAGGTCGGGTTTATTACTGAAGCTTTCTTT.

This sequence joins TRBV20-1 and TRBJ2-7, with D tentatively TRBD1 (6 bases). V was clipped by 6 bases and J by 5 bases, with 20 bases between them. Germline V gene data show CDR1 as DFQATT and CDR2 as SNEGSKA (reference sequence). CDR3 size: 14 residues. CDR3 coding DNA: TGCAGTGCCCGGGTGGGGGCGGAACAGCACGAGCAGTACTTC. Translated: CSARVGAEQHEQYF.

V is TRBV27 and J is TRBJ1-1; 7 bases map to TRBD1. The germline gives CDR1 MNHEY, CDR2 SMNVEV (reference sequence). The CDR3 has 14 residues. V lost 6 bases to trimming and J lost 5 bases; unmatched junction nucleotides: 9. CDR3 sequence: CASSDTGVGTEAFF. The CDR3 DNA reads as TGTGCCAGCAGCGACACAGGGGTGGGGACTGAAGCTTTCTTT.

V is TRBV9 and J is TRBJ2-1; 8 bases agree with TRBD2. Germline V gene lookup returns CDR1 SGDLS and CDR2 YYNGEE. V was clipped by 3 bases and J by 6 bases; unmatched bases: 11. The CDR3 length is 16 residues. CDR3 sequence (DNA): TGTGCCAGCAGCGGAGCGGGGGCGGGAGTTCTCAATGAGCAGTTCTTC. Translating it yields CASSGAGAGVLNEQFF.

The chain carries TRBV30 and TRBJ2-1; TRBD2 matches 10 bases. The CDR3 is 15 amino acids. After removal of 0 bases from V and 4 bases from J, the junction contained 3 bases not matched to a gene. Germline CDR1 reads GTSNPN; CDR2 reads SVGIG (reference sequence). The CDR3 DNA reads TGTGCCTGGAGTGTAGTAGCGGGAGGATACAATGAGCAGTTCTTC. Protein product: CAWSVVAGGYNEQFF. Filled out from reference TRBV30 and TRBJ2-1, the complete variable domain reads SQTIHQWPATLVQPVGSPLSLECTVEGTSNPNLYWYRQAAGRGLQLLFYSVGIGQISSEVPQNLSASRPQDRQFILSSKKLLLSDSGFYLCAWSVVAGGYNEQFFGPGTRLTVL.

This chain links TRBV23-1 with TRBJ2-2, with D possibly called TRBD1 or TRBD2 (5 bases each). TRBV23-1 is identified as an open reading frame with a role that is uncertain. This CDR3 contains 16 residues. Trimming stripped 0 bases from V and 1 base from J, with 9 bases between. CDR3 sequence: CASSQSGEKNTGELFF. The CDR3 DNA is TGCGCCAGCAGTCAATCGGGGGAAAAGAACACCGGGGAGCTGTTTTTT.

The chain recombines TRBV12-3 or TRBV12-4 with TRBJ2-2; D assignment may be TRBD1 or TRBD2 (6 bases each). V dropped 10 bases and J dropped 6 bases, with 24 bases sitting between them. The CDR3 extends over 16 amino acids. This chain's CDR3 is CATSPLSWGAAGELFF. Here the CDR3 DNA reads TGTGCCACTTCCCCCCTTAGCTGGGGGGCGGCCGGGGAGCTGTTTTTT.

The rearrangement uses TRBV6-2 or TRBV6-3 and TRBJ2-2; D may be TRBD1 (6 bases). This CDR3 has 11 amino acids. Germline V gene lookup returns CDR1 MNHEY and CDR2 SVGEGT. With 10 bases removed from V and 10 bases from J, the gap between germline ends came to 13 bases. The CDR3 region has the DNA TGTGCCACCCTGACAGGAGTGGAGCTGTTTTTT. The encoded protein is CATLTGVELFF.

The chain uses TRBV4-1 and TRBJ2-7; no firm D call. The CDR3 consists of 12 residues. From germline, CDR1 is MGHRA and CDR2 YSYEKL. The V and J ends lost 11 bases and 8 bases respectively, with 19 bases between them. The CDR3 spells CAGSSLDGKQYF. The DNA of the CDR3 is TGCGCCGGAAGCTCCCTAGATGGAAAGCAGTACTTC.

The chain carries TRBV24-1 and TRBJ2-3; 7 bases align to TRBD1. This CDR3 region has 16 residues. Germline-derived CDR1 and CDR2 are KGHDR and SFDVKD. V was pared by 7 bases and J by 0 bases, with 9 bases of the junction left unmatched. The CDR3 region has the DNA TGTGCCACCAGCGACCGACAGGGAAAGAGCACAGATACGCAGTATTTT. Its protein product is CATSDRQGKSTDTQYF.

This chain connects TRBV7-9 to TRBJ1-2; D possibly corresponds to TRBD1 (5 bases). This CDR3 is built from 14 residues. V dropped 7 bases and J dropped 5 bases, with 17 bases sitting between them. CDR1 is SEHNR and CDR2 is FQNEAQ in the germline V gene (reference sequence). The CDR3 here is CASTPTPGGYGYTF. The CDR3, as DNA: TGTGCCAGCACCCCTACTCCGGGGGGTTATGGCTACACCTTC. The whole variable domain, filled in from reference TRBV7-9 and TRBJ1-2, reads DTGVSQNPRHKITKRGQNVTFRCDPISEHNRLYWYRQTLGQGPEFLTYFQNEAQLEKSRLLSDRFSAERPKGSFSTLEIQRTEQGDSAMYLCASTPTPGGYGYTFGSGTRLTVV.

The V gene is TRBV4-1, the J gene TRBJ1-4; TRBD1 is a possible D gene (5 bases). The CDR3 loop spans 15 amino acids. Deletions cut 4 bases from V and 7 bases from J, with 16 bases between. Germline CDR1 reads MGHRA; CDR2 reads YSYEKL. In DNA, the CDR3 is TGCGCCAGCAGCCCCAACCCGGGACTTCGTGAAAAACTGTTTTTT. Translated: CASSPNPGLREKLFF.